These 20 T cell receptor beta chains were sequenced from one sample in a study of T-cell reconstitution after alpha-beta-depleted transplantation in children. General study results and limits: At the one-year point after transplant, T-cell counts and TCRbeta diversity were found to come mostly from T cells that had been newly produced.

A library of TCRbeta sequences, prepared with unique molecular identifiers, was generated. MiXCR, applied by TCRdb to the PCR reads, yields one record per CDR3 protein. The sample has some 300,000 distinct CDR3 sequences, roughly 7.8% seen once; the top ten hold 8.5% to 9.5%. Their recognized antigens are unknown. Sample: peripheral blood, taken 360 days after TCRalphabeta/CD19-depleted stem cell transplant. The receptors originated from a female patient between 2 and 10 years old who had a stem cell transplant for Fanconi anemia, so the T cells may come from the graft donor.

Many counts were recorded for this clonotype. The V call is TRBV5-1, the J call TRBJ2-5; D gene ambiguous. CDR1 SGHRS and CDR2 YFSETQ come from the germline V gene. CDR3 length: 13 amino acids. Trimming took 4 bases from V and 1 from J, leaving 8 bases between them. DNA of the CDR3: TGCGCCAGCAGCACTGCACGCCAAGAGACCCAGTACTTC. Translating gives CASSTARQETQYF.

This clonotype has just a few counts. V and J are TRBV6-5 and TRBJ2-7; D is unresolved. CDR1 is MNHEY, CDR2 SVGAGI, per germline. V was pared by 0 bases and J by 6 bases, with 15 bases between. The CDR3 consists of 15 residues. The CDR3 region is CASSYSSTLPGEQYF. The CDR3 coding sequence is TGTGCCAGCAGTTACTCGAGTACACTGCCGGGCGAGCAGTACTTC.

In this sample, this clonotype turned up a few times. The chain uses TRBV19 and TRBJ2-6; no reliable D call. CDR1 and CDR2 (germline): LNHDA, SQIVND (reference sequence). This CDR3 is 13 amino acids long. V was pared by 5 bases and J by 0 bases, with 2 bases between. Here the CDR3 DNA reads TGTGCCAGTAGTGCCTCTGGGGCCAACGTCCTGACTTTC. Translation gives CASSASGANVLTF.

The rearrangement joins TRBV5-3 to TRBJ2-1; D gene ambiguous. TRBV5-3 carries the ORF label, with uncertain function. V was clipped by 9 bases and J by 3 bases, with 22 bases between them. The CDR3 is 16 amino acids. The CDR3, as DNA: TGTGCCATGGGCCCCCGGCCCCGCTGGTACTACAATGAGCAGTTCTTC. Amino acid sequence: CAMGPRPRWYYNEQFF.

This clonotype was detected many times. The V and J genes are TRBV28 and TRBJ2-1, with D perhaps TRBD2 (6 bases). The CDR3 length is 13 residues. Germline V gene sequence: CDR1 MDHEN, CDR2 SYDVKM. V lost 2 bases and J 5 bases, leaving 7 bases between the germline ends. The CDR3 region has the DNA TGTGCCAGCAGTTTAGGACTAAACAATGAGCAGTTCTTC. This codes for CASSLGLNNEQFF. The full variable domain, its missing parts supplied by reference TRBV28 and TRBJ2-1, is DVKVTQSSRYLVKRTGEKVFLECVQDMDHENMFWYRQDPGLGLRLIYFSYDVKMKEKGDIPEGYSVSREKKERFSLILESASTNQTSMYLCASSLGLNNEQFFGPGTRLTVL.

At least ten counts were recorded for this clonotype. The rearrangement links TRBV27 to TRBJ2-3, with 8 bases lining up with TRBD1. The CDR3 covers 14 residues. Germline V gene sequence: CDR1 MNHEY, CDR2 SMNVEV (reference sequence). V lost 6 bases, J lost 6 bases, and 8 bases stayed unmatched. Here the CDR3 reads CASSSFRGLDTQYF. CDR3 DNA: TGTGCCAGCAGCTCCTTCAGGGGGCTTGATACGCAGTATTTT.

The table lists this clonotype with many counts. V is TRBV9 and J is TRBJ1-3; the D gene is possibly TRBD1 (5 bases). The CDR3 has 14 residues. Germline-derived CDR1 and CDR2 are SGDLS and YYNGEE. The V gene lost 5 bases and the J gene lost 2 bases, with 11 bases spanning the gap. In nucleotides, the CDR3 is TGTGCCAGCAGGGGTCGGGACGCTGGAAACACCATATATTTT. Residues: CASRGRDAGNTIYF.

This clonotype was counted a few times. This chain uses TRBV6-5 with TRBJ2-7; 10 bases map to TRBD1. The germline V gene has CDR1 MNHEY and CDR2 SVGAGI. The CDR3 consists of 16 residues. The junction had 13 bases not matched to a gene; V was cut back by 7 bases and J by 4 bases. This CDR3 reads CASTRQGARGVYEQYF. For the CDR3, the DNA is TGTGCCAGCACAAGACAGGGGGCCCGGGGGGTATACGAGCAGTACTTC.

This clonotype was seen a few times. The gene calls are TRBV27 and TRBJ2-7; D is ambiguous. Germline V gives CDR1 MNHEY, CDR2 SMNVEV (reference sequence). V was trimmed by 0 bases and J by 0 bases, leaving 18 bases between them. CDR3 size: 18 residues. This chain's CDR3 is CASSLSYYTGSPSYEQYF. The CDR3 DNA is TGTGCCAGCAGTTTATCATATTACACCGGATCTCCCTCCTACGAGCAGTACTTC.

This clonotype was detected ten times or more. The chain combines TRBV6-5 with TRBJ2-2, with D uncertain. Germline V gene data show CDR1 as MNHEY and CDR2 as SVGAGI. The CDR3 runs 13 residues. V lost 2 bases to trimming and J lost 2 bases, with 3 bases between them. The CDR3 is CASSYPNTGELFF. DNA of the CDR3: TGTGCCAGCAGTTACCCTAACACCGGGGAGCTGTTTTTT.

V is TRBV13 and J is TRBJ2-5, with D unresolved. Trimming stripped 1 base from V and 4 bases from J, with 10 bases between. The germline V gene has CDR1 PRHDT and CDR2 FYEKMQ (reference sequence). This CDR3 has 14 residues. CDR3 nucleotides: TGTGCCAGCAGCTTAGCAGGCCGCGGAGAGACCCAGTACTTC. It encodes CASSLAGRGETQYF.

In its sample, this clonotype was seen many times. CDR3: CASSLRQPGSYEQYF. Here the CDR3 DNA reads TGTGCCAGCAGTTTAAGGCAGCCGGGCTCGTACGAGCAGTACTTC. The chain recombines TRBV12-3 or TRBV12-4 with TRBJ2-7, with no clear D. Trimming removed 2 bases at V and 4 bases at J, with 15 bases between. The CDR3 runs 15 residues.

This clonotype occurred a few times. The genes are TRBV5-1 and TRBJ1-1; D may be TRBD1 (6 bases). CDR1 is SGHRS and CDR2 is YFSETQ in the germline V gene. The CDR3 contains 16 residues. V was pared by 4 bases and J by 0 bases, with 16 bases between. The CDR3 nucleotides read TGCGCCAGCAGCCTGGACAGTTCCTATATGAACACTGAAGCTTTCTTT. Amino acids: CASSLDSSYMNTEAFF. Full variable domain (missing parts from reference TRBV5-1 and TRBJ1-1): KAGVTQTPRYLIKTRGQQVTLSCSPISGHRSVSWYQQTPGQGLQFLFEYFSETQRNKGNFPGRFSGRQFSNSRSEMNVSTLELGDSALYLCASSLDSSYMNTEAFFGQGTRLTVV.

This clonotype appeared a few times. V gene TRBV7-2 combines with J gene TRBJ2-7; possibly TRBD1 for D (5 bases). Germline V gene lookup returns CDR1 SGHTA and CDR2 FQGNSA. The V gene lost 3 bases and the J gene lost 5 bases, with 17 bases spanning the gap. The CDR3 length is 15 residues. In nucleotides, the CDR3 is TGTGCCAGCAGCTTTCACAGGAAGTATGGGGACGAGCAGTACTTC. This encodes CASSFHRKYGDEQYF.

This clonotype was detected many times. The V call is TRBV18, the J call TRBJ1-1; TRBD1 matches 7 bases. The CDR3 is 14 residues long. The germline V gene encodes CDR1 KGHSH and CDR2 LQKENI. V dropped 3 bases and J dropped 5; count of bases not matched to a gene: 6. Here the CDR3 reads CASSPKQGWTEAFF. CDR3 DNA: TGTGCCAGCTCACCGAAACAGGGGTGGACTGAAGCTTTCTTT. The full variable domain, its missing parts supplied by reference TRBV18 and TRBJ1-1, is NAGVMQNPRHLVRRRGQEARLRCSPMKGHSHVYWYRQLPEEGLKFMVYLQKENIIDESGMPKERFSAEFPKEGPSILRIQQVVRGDSAAYFCASSPKQGWTEAFFGQGTRLTVV.

This clonotype was detected only a few times. The J gene is TRBJ1-4, the V gene TRBV10-2; 7 nucleotides align to TRBD1. Looked up from germline, CDR1 is WSHSY and CDR2 is SAAADI. V was pared by 6 bases and J by 10 bases, with 14 bases of the junction left unmatched. This CDR3 has 15 amino acids. In nucleotides, the CDR3 is TGCGCCAGCAGCCCCGACAGGGATTTGTTAGGAAAACTGTTTTTT. Residues: CASSPDRDLLGKLFF.

Only one count was recorded for this clonotype. This chain uses TRBV20-1 with TRBJ1-5, with no clear D. This CDR3 is 15 amino acids long. Trimming removed 4 bases at V and 2 bases at J, with 15 bases between. In germline, CDR1 is DFQATT, CDR2 SNEGSKA (reference sequence). CDR3 coding DNA: TGCAGTGCTACACGATTGGGTGGCGGCAATCAGCCCCAGCATTTT. This translates into CSATRLGGGNQPQHF.

There are many counts of this clonotype. This sequence joins TRBV15 and TRBJ2-7; 8 bases map to TRBD2. The CDR3 is 18 residues long. Trimming cost V 5 bases and J 13 bases; bases outside gene matches: 28. In germline, CDR1 is LNHNV, CDR2 YYDKDF (reference sequence). The CDR3 DNA reads TGTGCCACCAGCCCCAGCAACCCCTATGAAGCGGGAGTTAGAGTGAATTACTTC. Encoded protein: CATSPSNPYEAGVRVNYF.

The chain couples TRBV6-1 to TRBJ1-1; 8 bases line up with TRBD1. Germline CDR1 reads MNHNS; CDR2 reads SASEGT. The CDR3 consists of 15 residues. Trimming at V came to 3 bases and at J to 3 bases, leaving 6 bases not matched to a gene. CDR3 protein: CASSDTGTGYTEAFF. CDR3 DNA sequence: TGTGCCAGCAGTGACACCGGGACAGGCTACACTGAAGCTTTCTTT.

The sample holds many counts of this clonotype. The genes are TRBV7-2 and TRBJ2-7; D unclear. Germline values: CDR1 SGHTA, CDR2 FQGNSA. V was clipped by 5 bases and J by 3 bases, with 11 bases between them. The CDR3 contains 13 residues. CDR3 bases: TGTGCCAGCAGCCGGACGCACCTCTACGAGCAGTACTTC. It yields the protein CASSRTHLYEQYF. Together with reference TRBV7-2 and TRBJ2-7, the CDR3 gives the full variable domain: GAGVSQSPSNKVTEKGKDVELRCDPISGHTALYWYRQSLGQGLEFLIYFQGNSAPDKSGLPSDRFSAERTGGSVSTLTIQRTQQEDSAVYLCASSRTHLYEQYFGPGTRLTVT.